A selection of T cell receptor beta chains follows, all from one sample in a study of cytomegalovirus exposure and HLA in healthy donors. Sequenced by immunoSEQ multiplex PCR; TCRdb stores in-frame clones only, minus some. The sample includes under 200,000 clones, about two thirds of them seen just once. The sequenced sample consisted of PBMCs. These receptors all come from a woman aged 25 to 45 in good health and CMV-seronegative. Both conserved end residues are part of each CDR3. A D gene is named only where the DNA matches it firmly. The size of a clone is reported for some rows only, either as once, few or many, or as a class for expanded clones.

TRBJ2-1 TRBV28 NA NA CASSHPGHDNEQFF TGTGCCAGCAGTCATCCGGGACACGACAATGAGCAGTTCTTC
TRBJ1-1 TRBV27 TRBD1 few CASRGDRGRLDTEAFF TGTGCCAGTCGCGGAGACAGGGGGCGGTTGGACACTGAAGCTTTCTTT
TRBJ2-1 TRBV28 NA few CASSPLSGLGSYNEQFF TGTGCCAGCAGTCCACTATCGGGGTTAGGCTCCTACAATGAGCAGTTCTTC
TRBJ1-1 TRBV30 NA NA CAWSEGRGFEAFF TGTGCCTGGAGTGAGGGAAGGGGTTTTGAAGCTTTCTTT
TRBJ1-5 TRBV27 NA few CASSFWGGSQPQHF TGTGCCAGCAGTTTTTGGGGGGGCAGTCAGCCCCAGCATTTT
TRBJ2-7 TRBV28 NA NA CASSLYGGKSEQYF TGTGCCAGCAGTTTATATGGGGGGAAGAGCGAGCAGTACTTC
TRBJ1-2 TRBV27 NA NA CASSFSGGHGYTF TGTGCCAGCAGTTTTTCAGGAGGCCATGGCTACACCTTC
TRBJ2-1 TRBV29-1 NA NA CSVEEDSSSYNEQFF TGCAGCGTTGAAGAGGACTCGAGCTCCTACAATGAGCAGTTCTTC
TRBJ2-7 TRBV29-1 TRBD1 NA CSVPGQGDEQYF TGCAGCGTTCCGGGACAGGGGGACGAGCAGTACTTC
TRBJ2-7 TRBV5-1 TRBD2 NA CASSDGLAGINPYEQYF TGCGCCAGCAGCGACGGACTAGCGGGGATTAACCCCTACGAGCAGTACTTC
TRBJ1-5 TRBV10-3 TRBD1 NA CAISVGTDSNQPQHF TGTGCCATCAGTGTAGGGACAGATAGCAATCAGCCCCAGCATTTT
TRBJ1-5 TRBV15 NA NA CATSRVGQPQHF TGTGCCACCAGCAGAGTCGGGCAGCCCCAGCATTTT
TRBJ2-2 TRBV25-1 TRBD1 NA CASSHPGQGYGELFF TGTGCCAGCAGTCATCCGGGACAGGGGTACGGGGAGCTGTTTTTT
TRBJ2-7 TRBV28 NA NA CASSTQEPYEQYF TGTGCCAGCAGCACACAAGAACCCTACGAGCAGTACTTC
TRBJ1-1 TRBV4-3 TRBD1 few CASSQPGQEKNTEAFF TGCGCCAGCAGCCAACCCGGACAGGAAAAGAACACTGAAGCTTTCTTT
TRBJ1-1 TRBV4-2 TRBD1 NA CASSQDLVGQYEAFF TGTGCCAGCAGCCAAGATCTGGTGGGACAGTATGAAGCTTTCTTT
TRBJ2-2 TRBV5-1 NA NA CASSTDPSGTGELFF TGCGCCAGCAGCACCGATCCCTCGGGGACCGGGGAGCTGTTTTTT
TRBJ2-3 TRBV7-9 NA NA CASSLGGGTTDTQYF TGTGCCAGCAGCTTAGGTGGGGGGACCACAGATACGCAGTATTTT
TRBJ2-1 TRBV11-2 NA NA CASSSITLRREQFF TGTGCCAGCAGCTCCATTACCCTTCGCAGGGAGCAGTTCTTC
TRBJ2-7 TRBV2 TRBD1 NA CASRDGQGAQYEQYF TGTGCCAGCAGGGATGGACAGGGGGCACAGTACGAGCAGTACTTC
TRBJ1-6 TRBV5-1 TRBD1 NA CASSTGQGRGNSPLHF TGCGCCAGCAGCACTGGACAGGGGAGAGGGAATTCACCCCTCCACTTT
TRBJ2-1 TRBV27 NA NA CASRDNSYNEQFF TGTGCCAGCCGGGACAACTCCTACAATGAGCAGTTCTTC
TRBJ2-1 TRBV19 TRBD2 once CASTGGSRYEQFF TGTGCCAGTACAGGCGGGAGTAGGTATGAGCAGTTCTTC
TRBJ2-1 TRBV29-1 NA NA CSVLGGGYNEQFF TGCAGCGTGTTAGGAGGCGGTTACAATGAGCAGTTCTTC
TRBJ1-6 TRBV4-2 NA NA CASSRPDRRDSPLHF TGTGCCAGCAGCCGACCCGACAGGAGAGATTCACCCCTCCACTTT
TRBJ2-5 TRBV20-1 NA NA CSAQMETQYF TGCAGTGCGCAGATGGAGACCCAGTACTTC
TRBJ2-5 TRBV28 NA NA CASGPPGSQETQYF TGTGCCAGCGGCCCCCCGGGGAGCCAAGAGACCCAGTACTTC
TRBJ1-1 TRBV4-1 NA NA CASSLEPGEGSEAFF TGCGCCAGCAGCCTAGAGCCAGGGGAAGGTTCGGAAGCTTTCTTT
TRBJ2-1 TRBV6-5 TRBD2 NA CASRGSGNSYNEQFF TGTGCCAGCAGAGGAAGCGGGAACTCCTACAATGAGCAGTTCTTC
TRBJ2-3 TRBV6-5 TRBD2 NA CASSPGASGTDTQYF TGTGCCAGCAGCCCGGGGGCTAGCGGGACAGATACGCAGTATTTT
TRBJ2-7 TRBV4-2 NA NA CASSQDTSGNEQYF TGTGCCAGCAGCCAAGATACCAGCGGTAACGAGCAGTACTTC
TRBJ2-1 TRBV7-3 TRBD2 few CASSSYLTSGSYNEQFF TGTGCCAGCAGCTCATACCTGACTAGCGGCTCATACAATGAGCAGTTCTTC
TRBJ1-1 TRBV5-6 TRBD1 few CASSPQGGLIGGAFF TGTGCCAGCAGCCCCCAGGGGGGCCTTATAGGGGGAGCTTTCTTT
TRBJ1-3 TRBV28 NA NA CASSFPRGISGNTIYF TGTGCCAGCAGTTTCCCCCGGGGTATCTCTGGAAACACCATATATTTT
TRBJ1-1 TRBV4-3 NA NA CASSQENLLGRAFF TGCGCCAGCAGCCAGGAGAACCTGCTGGGTCGGGCTTTCTTT
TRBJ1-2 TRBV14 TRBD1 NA CASSQDRGYGYTF TGTGCCAGCAGCCAAGACAGGGGGTATGGCTACACCTTC
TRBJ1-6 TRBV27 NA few CATGESYNSPLHF TGTGCCACCGGGGAATCCTATAATTCACCCCTCCACTTT